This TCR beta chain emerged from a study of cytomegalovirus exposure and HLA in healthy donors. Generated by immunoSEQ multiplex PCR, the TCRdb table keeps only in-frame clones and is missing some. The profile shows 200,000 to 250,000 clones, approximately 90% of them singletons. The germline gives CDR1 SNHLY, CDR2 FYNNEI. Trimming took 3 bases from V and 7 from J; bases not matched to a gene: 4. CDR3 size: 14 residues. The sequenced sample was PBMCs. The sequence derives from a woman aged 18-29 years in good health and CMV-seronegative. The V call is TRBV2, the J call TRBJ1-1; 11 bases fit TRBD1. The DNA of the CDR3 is TGTGCCAGCAGTGATAGGACAGGGGGCATTGAAGCTTTCTTT. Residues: CASSDRTGGIEAFF.